This entry lists 24 T cell receptor beta chains sequenced from one sample in a study of T cell clones after liver transplantation. Assay used: immunoSEQ multiplex PCR; TCRdb lists only in-frame clones, some missing. Counted here are around 75,000 clones, around four fifths occurring once; the ten biggest clones make up 2.1%. Sample: CD4+ T cells from blood, taken 48 months after liver transplant. The receptors here all came from a human patient who received a liver transplant. Some T cells may be graft donor cells.

The chain has TRBV18 and TRBJ2-7; D not resolved. The CDR3 runs to 14 residues. Deletions cut 6 bases from V and 4 bases from J, with 16 bases between. CDR1 and CDR2 (germline): KGHSH, LQKENI. The CDR3 nucleotides read TGTGCCAGCTCCCCGGGCAGGTCTTTTTACGAGCAGTACTTC. Its protein product is CASSPGRSFYEQYF.

About this clone: Other DNA sequences in the same sample also yield this CDR3. V gene TRBV5-1 combines with J gene TRBJ2-1, with TRBD2 identical over 8 bases. Germline V gene data show CDR1 as SGHRS and CDR2 as YFSETQ. Losses at the gene ends were 4 bases for V and 7 bases for J; bases not matched to a gene: 13. The CDR3 is 16 amino acids. CDR3 in DNA: TGCGCCAGCAGCCTAGGACCCAGCGGGAGTTCTAATGAGCAGTTCTTC. Amino acids: CASSLGPSGSSNEQFF.

This chain uses TRBV29-1 with TRBJ2-5, with 7 bases fitting TRBD1. CDR3 length equals 12 residues. V was pared by 6 bases and J by 3 bases, with 4 bases of the junction left unmatched. CDR1 is SQVTM and CDR2 is ANQGSEA in the germline V gene. CDR3 sequence reads: CSVLQGEETQYF. The CDR3 DNA follows: TGCAGCGTGCTCCAGGGGGAAGAGACCCAGTACTTC.

The chain employs TRBV30 and TRBJ1-1, with D unclear. Trimming removed 4 bases at V and 1 base at J, with 7 bases between. CDR1 and CDR2 from the germline V gene are GTSNPN and SVGIG (reference sequence). The CDR3 length is 12 residues. CDR3 loop: CAWKRENTEAFF. CDR3 DNA sequence: TGTGCCTGGAAAAGGGAGAACACTGAAGCTTTCTTT.

This chain connects TRBV28 to TRBJ1-5; 8 bases map to TRBD1. Per the germline V gene, CDR1 is MDHEN and CDR2 is SYDVKM. CDR3 length: 11 residues. V gave up 6 bases and J gave up 10 bases; unmatched junction bases: 2. The CDR3 DNA reads TGTGCCAGCAGGACAGGGGAACCCCAGCATTTT. This codes for CASRTGEPQHF.

The chain recombines TRBV9 with TRBJ1-2; TRBD1 aligns across 9 bases. Germline CDR1 SGDLS, CDR2 YYNGEE. CDR3 length: 15 amino acids. V gave up 4 bases and J gave up 4 bases; unmatched junction bases: 8. CDR3 nucleotide sequence: TGTGCCAGCAGCCCCCGGGACAGGGAGGTCTATGGCTACACCTTC. It codes for CASSPRDREVYGYTF. The whole variable domain, remainder taken from reference TRBV9 and TRBJ1-2, is DSGVTQTPKHLITATGQRVTLRCSPRSGDLSVYWYQQSLDQGLQFLIQYYNGEERAKGNILERFSAQQFPDLHSELNLSSLELGDSALYFCASSPRDREVYGYTFGSGTRLTVV.

The J gene is TRBJ2-3, the V gene TRBV5-6; maybe TRBD1 (5 bases). V shed 5 bases and J shed 4 bases, with 11 bases lying between them. The CDR3 covers 13 residues. Germline CDR1 is SGHDT and CDR2 is YYEEEE. The CDR3 DNA is TGTGCCAGCAGGATTCAGGGTGCAGATACGCAGTATTTT. This translates into CASRIQGADTQYF.

The rearrangement uses TRBV6-1 and TRBJ1-1; D ambiguous. The CDR3 is 13 amino acids. From germline, CDR1 is MNHNS and CDR2 SASEGT. Trimming took off 6 bases at V and 0 bases at J, with 8 bases between the two ends. The CDR3 coding sequence is TGTGCCAGCAGGTTTGAAATGAACACTGAAGCTTTCTTT. It codes for CASRFEMNTEAFF.

The chain recombines TRBV28 with TRBJ2-7; possibly TRBD2 for D (7 bases). Deletions cut 5 bases from V and 3 bases from J, with 17 bases between. This CDR3 has 15 amino acids. Germline V CDR1 and CDR2: MDHEN, SYDVKM. CDR3 loop: CASSPGGGALYEQYF. CDR3 in DNA: TGTGCCAGCAGTCCTGGGGGGGGCGCCCTCTACGAGCAGTACTTC.

The chain is built from TRBV28 and TRBJ2-1; 9 bases align to TRBD2. Germline V gene data show CDR1 as MDHEN and CDR2 as SYDVKM. J lost 6 bases, V lost 2 bases, and 2 bases had no gene match. The CDR3 loop spans 14 amino acids. The CDR3 DNA reads as TGTGCCAGCAGTTTAGCGGGAGGGCGCAATGAGCAGTTCTTC. It is translated as CASSLAGGRNEQFF.

The chain couples TRBV7-2 to TRBJ1-1, with D perhaps matching TRBD1 (6 bases). The V gene lost 5 bases and the J gene lost 4 bases, with 20 bases spanning the gap. CDR1 and CDR2 (germline): SGHTA, FQGNSA. The CDR3 consists of 16 residues. The CDR3 DNA sequence: TGTGCCAGCAGCCTAGATTTGGGGGGCGGGAGCACTGAAGCTTTCTTT. It encodes CASSLDLGGGSTEAFF.

The gene calls are TRBV2 and TRBJ2-2; weak D call: TRBD2 (6 bases). V was pared by 2 bases and J by 3 bases, with 7 bases between. There are 14 residues in the CDR3. Germline values: CDR1 SNHLY, CDR2 FYNNEI. CDR3 in amino acids: CASSEWRDTGELFF. CDR3 DNA sequence: TGTGCCAGCAGTGAATGGAGGGACACCGGGGAGCTGTTTTTT.

The rearrangement uses TRBV13 and TRBJ2-3, with 8 bases lining up with TRBD1. Unmatched junction bases numbered 13, after V lost 5 bases and J lost 6 bases. The length of the CDR3 is 16 residues. Germline V lookup: CDR1 PRHDT, CDR2 FYEKMQ (reference sequence). This chain's CDR3 is CASSKTRTGKGDTQYF. The CDR3 DNA follows: TGTGCCAGCAGCAAAACAAGGACAGGGAAAGGGGATACGCAGTATTTT. The whole variable domain, filled in from reference TRBV13 and TRBJ2-3, reads AAGVIQSPRHLIKEKRETATLKCYPIPRHDTVYWYQQGPGQDPQFLISFYEKMQSDKGSIPDRFSAQQFSDYHSELNMSSLELGDSALYFCASSKTRTGKGDTQYFGPGTRLTVL.

The chain is built from TRBV14 and TRBJ1-1; unclear D gene. The CDR3 has 14 residues. Trimming removed 5 bases at V and 3 bases at J, with 13 bases between. Germline CDR1 and CDR2: SGHDN and FVKESK. CDR3 amino acids: CASSGVGGYTEAFF. Here the CDR3 DNA reads TGTGCCAGCAGCGGTGTCGGTGGGTACACTGAAGCTTTCTTT.

The chain couples TRBV20-1 to TRBJ1-1; D is undetermined. This CDR3 region has 11 residues. CDR1 is DFQATT, CDR2 SNEGSKA, per germline (reference sequence). Trimming took off 0 bases at V and 8 bases at J, with 7 bases between the two ends. CDR3 region: CSARDSAEAFF. Written as DNA, the CDR3 is TGCAGTGCTAGAGATTCGGCAGAAGCTTTCTTT.

This clone came up once. The chain joins TRBV10-3 to TRBJ1-5; tentative D call: TRBD1 (5 bases). Germline assignment: CDR1 ENHRY and CDR2 SYGVKD. Trimming took 4 bases from V and 0 from J, leaving 10 bases between them. This CDR3 is 15 amino acids long. Written as DNA, the CDR3 is TGTGCCATCAGTGTGGGGGGGAATAGCAATCAGCCCCAGCATTTT. It translates to CAISVGGNSNQPQHF.

The rearrangement uses TRBV7-2 and TRBJ2-5; 9 bases line up with TRBD2. The CDR3 sequence is 15 residues long. J gave up 5 bases and V 2 bases, and 6 bases lay outside the gene matches. Germline V gene lookup returns CDR1 SGHTA and CDR2 FQGNSA. The CDR3 sequence: CASSLRAGGGETQYF. In nucleotides, the CDR3 is TGTGCCAGCAGCTTAAGAGCGGGGGGAGGGGAGACCCAGTACTTC.

V usage is TRBV19 and J usage is TRBJ2-3; 9 positions agree with TRBD1. In germline, CDR1 is LNHDA, CDR2 SQIVND (reference sequence). V was clipped by 3 bases and J by 5 bases; unmatched bases: 9. This CDR3 comprises 16 residues. CDR3 sequence (DNA): TGTGCCAGTAGTATCCTTCCGGGACAGGGACGAGATACGCAGTATTTT. The encoded protein is CASSILPGQGRDTQYF. Full variable domain (remainder filled in from reference TRBV19 and TRBJ2-3): DGGITQSPKYLFRKEGQNVTLSCEQNLNHDAMYWYRQDPGQGLRLIYYSQIVNDFQKGDIAEGYSVSREKKESFPLTVTSAQKNPTAFYLCASSILPGQGRDTQYFGPGTRLTVL.

The CDR3 is CASSIAGGPRSEQFF. The CDR3 bases are TGTGCCAGCAGTATAGCGGGGGGGCCTCGAAGTGAGCAGTTCTTC. This chain joins TRBV6-5 and TRBJ2-1; 11 bases map to TRBD2. The germline gives CDR1 MNHEY, CDR2 SVGAGI. This CDR3 has 15 residues. The V segment lost 5 bases and the J segment 9 bases; nucleotides outside the gene matches: 9.

This chain uses TRBV5-1 with TRBJ2-1; 10 positions agree with TRBD1. The germline gives CDR1 SGHRS, CDR2 YFSETQ. J lost 4 bases, V lost 6 bases, and 4 bases had no gene match. CDR3 size: 14 residues. CDR3 DNA: TGCGCCAGCACTCCGGGACAGGGGTACAATGAGCAGTTCTTC. Residues: CASTPGQGYNEQFF.

This clone was detected a few times. This chain uses TRBV7-9 with TRBJ1-6, with D maybe TRBD1 (6 bases). This CDR3 has 15 amino acids. CDR1 is SEHNR and CDR2 is FQNEAQ in the germline V gene (reference sequence). V lost 5 bases and J 9 bases, leaving 17 bases between the germline ends. The CDR3 DNA is TGTGCCAGCAGCCCCTCACAGGGACGTTCTTCACCCCTCCACTTT. Protein product: CASSPSQGRSSPLHF. The variable domain in full, completed from reference TRBV7-9 and TRBJ1-6, reads DTGVSQNPRHKITKRGQNVTFRCDPISEHNRLYWYRQTLGQGPEFLTYFQNEAQLEKSRLLSDRFSAERPKGSFSTLEIQRTEQGDSAMYLCASSPSQGRSSPLHFGNGTRLTVT.

This chain connects TRBV6-5 to TRBJ2-7, with TRBD1 identical over 9 bases. Trimming took 6 bases from V and 2 from J; bases not matched to a gene: 2. The CDR3 sequence is 13 residues long. Germline CDR1 reads MNHEY; CDR2 reads SVGAGI. CDR3 protein: CASRGQGPYEQYF. The CDR3 nucleotides read TGTGCCAGCAGGGGACAGGGCCCCTACGAGCAGTACTTC.

CDR3 residues: CAISEADSELETQYF. The CDR3 DNA reads TGTGCCATCAGTGAGGCCGACTCGGAGTTGGAGACCCAGTACTTC. The rearrangement uses TRBV10-3 and TRBJ2-5, with unresolved D. The CDR3 covers 15 residues. Per the germline V gene, CDR1 is ENHRY and CDR2 is SYGVKD. Deletions cut 2 bases from V and 5 bases from J, with 15 bases between.

This clone was seen only a few times. This sequence joins TRBV2 and TRBJ1-2; D is unclear. Trimming stripped 6 bases from V and 3 bases from J, with 11 bases between. Germline-derived CDR1 and CDR2 are SNHLY and FYNNEI. CDR3 length equals 13 residues. CDR3 amino acids: CASRIRTDYGYTF. The CDR3 nucleotides are TGTGCCAGCAGGATAAGAACGGACTATGGCTACACCTTC.